These 24 T cell receptor beta chains came from one sample sequenced in a study of technical replicates of blood from a few donors. The data were produced by immunoSEQ multiplex PCR, yet TCRdb's version contains in-frame clones alone and is incomplete. The data hold 70,000 to 90,000 clones, with around nine tenths observed a single time. The sequencing sample was made of T cells isolated from PBMCs. These receptor sequences come from a human donor in good health.

CDR3 sequence reads: CASTTKAGGGGFQPQHF. The CDR3 bases are TGTGCCAGTACCACCAAAGCAGGGGGCGGAGGATTTCAGCCCCAGCATTTT. This chain links TRBV19 with TRBJ1-5; TRBD1 aligns across 8 bases. Per germline, CDR1 LNHDA and CDR2 SQIVND (reference sequence). There are 17 residues in the CDR3. With V trimmed by 7 bases and J by 6 bases, 17 bases remained unmatched.

The chain combines TRBV19 with TRBJ1-1, with D unclear. The germline V and J ends were trimmed by 3 bases and 1 base, with 6 bases remaining between them. From germline, CDR1 is LNHDA and CDR2 SQIVND (reference sequence). This CDR3 contains 13 residues. The CDR3 loop is CASSMRQNTEAFF. The CDR3 region has the DNA TGTGCCAGTAGTATGAGACAGAACACTGAAGCTTTCTTT.

The rearrangement uses TRBV28 and TRBJ1-1, with D unresolved. The germline V gene has CDR1 MDHEN and CDR2 SYDVKM. Trimming took 2 bases from V and 6 from J, leaving 13 bases between them. The CDR3 runs 14 residues. The CDR3 here is CASSLNRRRAEAFF. DNA for the CDR3: TGTGCCAGCAGTTTAAATCGACGGCGGGCTGAAGCTTTCTTT.

This rearrangement joins TRBV28 to TRBJ1-4, with unresolved D. There are 18 residues in the CDR3. Looked up from germline, CDR1 is MDHEN and CDR2 is SYDVKM. Trimming took off 2 bases at V and 2 bases at J, with 18 bases between the two ends. As DNA, the CDR3 is TGTGCCAGCAGTTTAAGACAACTTCTTTCCTGGACTAATGAAAAACTGTTTTTT. It is translated as CASSLRQLLSWTNEKLFF.

The rearrangement links TRBV5-1 to TRBJ2-3; 8 bases agree with TRBD2. Losses at the gene ends were 2 bases for V and 1 base for J; bases not matched to a gene: 3. Germline V CDR1 and CDR2: SGHRS, YFSETQ. CDR3 length: 15 residues. The CDR3 protein is CASSFGGGRTDTQYF. The CDR3 bases are TGCGCCAGCAGCTTTGGCGGGGGGCGCACAGATACGCAGTATTTT. The full variable domain, rest sourced from reference TRBV5-1 and TRBJ2-3, is KAGVTQTPRYLIKTRGQQVTLSCSPISGHRSVSWYQQTPGQGLQFLFEYFSETQRNKGNFPGRFSGRQFSNSRSEMNVSTLELGDSALYLCASSFGGGRTDTQYFGPGTRLTVL.

The chain joins TRBV9 to TRBJ2-5; 10 bases match TRBD2. Unmatched junction bases numbered 5, after V lost 4 bases and J lost 2 bases. The CDR3 totals 15 residues. In germline, CDR1 is SGDLS, CDR2 YYNGEE. DNA of the CDR3: TGTGCCAGCAGCTCTGGGACTAGCGCACAAGAGACCCAGTACTTC. It is translated as CASSSGTSAQETQYF.

The rearrangement uses TRBV7-3 and TRBJ2-2, with TRBD2 matching over 10 bases. This CDR3 has 19 residues. The V segment lost 0 bases and the J segment 1 base; nucleotides outside the gene matches: 8. The germline V gene encodes CDR1 SGHTA and CDR2 FQGTGA. In DNA, the CDR3 is TGTGCCAGCAGCTTAACGGGGCCCCGGACTAGCGGGAACACCGGGGAGCTGTTTTTT. This translates into CASSLTGPRTSGNTGELFF.

The chain combines TRBV2 with TRBJ1-2; 7 bases are shared with TRBD1. The CDR3 is made up of 14 amino acids. V lost 6 bases, J lost 1 base, and 5 bases stayed unmatched. Germline loops: CDR1 SNHLY, CDR2 FYNNEI. The CDR3 DNA is TGTGCCAGCAGGCTCCAGGGGGGTAACTATGGCTACACCTTC. Its protein is CASRLQGGNYGYTF.

The chain uses TRBV4-1 and TRBJ2-1; 9 bases align to TRBD2. Trimming cost V 1 base and J 5 bases; bases outside gene matches: 0. There are 14 residues in the CDR3. CDR1 is MGHRA and CDR2 is YSYEKL in the germline V gene. CDR3 nucleotides: TGCGCCAGCAGCCAAGGGACTAGCGACAATGAGCAGTTCTTC. Protein product: CASSQGTSDNEQFF.

The count of this clone is one. The chain carries TRBV25-1 and TRBJ2-5; D not certain. The CDR3 has 12 residues. The germline V gene encodes CDR1 MGHDK and CDR2 SYGVNS. Trimming removed 5 bases from V and 1 base from J, with 5 bases in between. The CDR3 spells CASSPVQETQYF. CDR3 sequence (DNA): TGTGCCAGCAGTCCCGTCCAAGAGACCCAGTACTTC. Variable domain in full (rest from reference TRBV25-1 and TRBJ2-5): EADIYQTPRYLVIGTGKKITLECSQTMGHDKMYWYQQDPGMELHLIHYSYGVNSTEKGDLSSESTVSRIRTEHFPLTLESARPSHTSQYLCASSPVQETQYFGPGTRLLVL.

The gene calls are TRBV28 and TRBJ2-7; TRBD1 might be the D (6 bases). V was trimmed by 3 bases and J by 4 bases, leaving 19 bases between them. This CDR3 contains 16 residues. Per germline, CDR1 MDHEN and CDR2 SYDVKM. The CDR3 reads CASSFPPTGEFYEQYF. The CDR3 DNA reads TGTGCCAGCAGTTTCCCTCCGACAGGAGAGTTTTACGAGCAGTACTTC.

The chain employs TRBV28 and TRBJ2-5, with unresolved D. The V end was cut by 2 bases, the J end by 5 bases, with 12 bases between. CDR3 size: 14 residues. CDR1 and CDR2 (germline): MDHEN, SYDVKM. For the CDR3, the DNA is TGTGCCAGCAGTTTAGAGCCCGACGGGGAGACCCAGTACTTC. It codes for CASSLEPDGETQYF.

The chain carries TRBV5-4 and TRBJ1-5; tentative D call: TRBD1 (6 bases). CDR1 SGHNT and CDR2 YYREEE come from the germline V gene (reference sequence). The CDR3 sequence is 15 residues long. V was cut by 4 bases and J by 9 bases, with 20 bases left in between. CDR3 in amino acids: CASSLPQGQRLPQHF. As DNA, the CDR3 is TGTGCCAGCAGCCTCCCACAGGGCCAACGGTTGCCCCAGCATTTT.

The chain employs TRBV11-3 and TRBJ1-1; unclear D gene. The V end lost 4 bases, the J end lost 0 bases, and 18 bases lay between the germline ends. This CDR3 spans 17 amino acids. Germline V CDR1 and CDR2: SGHNT, YENEEA. CDR3 sequence: CASSYLGLAALNTEAFF. The CDR3 nucleotides read TGTGCCAGCAGCTACCTTGGACTGGCAGCATTGAACACTGAAGCTTTCTTT.

The chain recombines TRBV10-1 with TRBJ1-1; D unresolved. The germline CDR1 and CDR2 sequences are WNHNN and SYGVQD (reference sequence). V shed 0 bases and J shed 5 bases, with 16 bases lying between them. The CDR3 loop spans 16 amino acids. CDR3 coding DNA: TGCGCCAGCAGTGAGTCGTTAGGTAGGGAGCGGACTGAAGCTTTCTTT. Amino acid sequence: CASSESLGRERTEAFF.

This clone was picked up one time. V gene TRBV7-6 combines with J gene TRBJ2-7; 7 bases match TRBD2. Germline loops: CDR1 SGHVS, CDR2 FNYEAQ. J lost 1 base, V lost 3 bases, and 3 bases had no gene match. CDR3 length equals 14 residues. CDR3 loop: CASSLGGTSYEQYF. The CDR3 coding sequence is TGTGCCAGCAGCTTGGGGGGGACTTCCTACGAGCAGTACTTC.

The chain has TRBV19 and TRBJ1-5; D perhaps matches TRBD1 (5 bases). CDR3 length: 13 residues. Deletions cut 5 bases from V and 9 bases from J, with 14 bases between. Per the germline V gene, CDR1 is LNHDA and CDR2 is SQIVND (reference sequence). The CDR3 loop is CASSLGGNGPQHF. Here the CDR3 DNA reads TGTGCCAGTAGTTTGGGGGGTAACGGGCCCCAGCATTTT.

This chain links TRBV27 with TRBJ2-7; perhaps TRBD1 as D (6 bases). Trimming pared 6 bases from V and 0 bases from J, leaving 12 bases between. The germline gives CDR1 MNHEY, CDR2 SMNVEV (reference sequence). The CDR3 contains 14 residues. This CDR3 is CASSSTGSSYEQYF. CDR3 coding DNA: TGTGCCAGCAGCTCGACAGGAAGCTCCTACGAGCAGTACTTC.

The chain combines TRBV19 with TRBJ2-3; D perhaps matches TRBD1 (6 bases). The germline V gene encodes CDR1 LNHDA and CDR2 SQIVND (reference sequence). This CDR3 comprises 14 residues. Trimming pared 0 bases from V and 5 bases from J, leaving 9 bases between. The CDR3 nucleotides read TGTGCCAGTAGTATAGATCTAGGGGGAGATACGCAGTATTTT. Its translation: CASSIDLGGDTQYF. Drawing the rest from reference TRBV19 and TRBJ2-3, the complete variable domain is DGGITQSPKYLFRKEGQNVTLSCEQNLNHDAMYWYRQDPGQGLRLIYYSQIVNDFQKGDIAEGYSVSREKKESFPLTVTSAQKNPTAFYLCASSIDLGGDTQYFGPGTRLTVL.

The chain employs TRBV5-1 and TRBJ1-2, with D possibly TRBD1 on 5 matching bases. The V end was cut by 8 bases, the J end by 7 bases, with 15 bases between. The CDR3 covers 12 residues. Germline CDR1 reads SGHRS; CDR2 reads YFSETQ. CDR3 sequence (DNA): TGCGCCAGTGAAGGGGAGGCAGGTGGCTACACCTTC. It translates to CASEGEAGGYTF.

About this clone: Here the CDR3 omits its conserved ending phenylalanine or tryptophan, so a read error is the likely source. No DNA is shown, since the ends of the CDR3 on it are uncertain; the CDR3 is the one TCRdb lists. The chain is built from TRBV6-5 and TRBJ1-1. Germline loops: CDR1 MNHEY, CDR2 SVGAGI. Inclusive of both ends, the CDR3 amounts to 13 amino acids. CDR3 sequence: CASSYPKLFGGSR.

The chain joins TRBV11-2 to TRBJ2-7, with D uncertain. V was trimmed by 3 bases and J by 6 bases, leaving 12 bases between them. The CDR3 covers 13 residues. Germline CDR1 and CDR2: SGHAT and FQNNGV. CDR3 DNA sequence: TGTGCCAGCAGCTTGGCTGGTTCGGGCGAGCAGTACTTC. Protein product: CASSLAGSGEQYF.

This clone appeared a single time. V gene TRBV2 combines with J gene TRBJ2-3; the D gene is possibly TRBD2 (6 bases). The CDR3 length is 16 residues. Germline assignment: CDR1 SNHLY and CDR2 FYNNEI. V was trimmed by 9 bases and J by 0 bases, leaving 19 bases between them. The CDR3 protein is CASLELWGESTDTQYF. CDR3 nucleotide sequence: TGTGCCAGTCTTGAGCTATGGGGGGAAAGCACAGATACGCAGTATTTT.

This clone was picked up a small number of times. The genes are TRBV30 and TRBJ1-6; no clear D. This CDR3 spans 13 amino acids. Germline V CDR1 and CDR2: GTSNPN, SVGIG (reference sequence). V was cut by 6 bases and J by 9 bases, with 15 bases left in between. The DNA for the CDR3 is TGTGCCTGTTCCGTAGGCGGAAGTTCACCCCTCCACTTT. Translating it yields CACSVGGSSPLHF.